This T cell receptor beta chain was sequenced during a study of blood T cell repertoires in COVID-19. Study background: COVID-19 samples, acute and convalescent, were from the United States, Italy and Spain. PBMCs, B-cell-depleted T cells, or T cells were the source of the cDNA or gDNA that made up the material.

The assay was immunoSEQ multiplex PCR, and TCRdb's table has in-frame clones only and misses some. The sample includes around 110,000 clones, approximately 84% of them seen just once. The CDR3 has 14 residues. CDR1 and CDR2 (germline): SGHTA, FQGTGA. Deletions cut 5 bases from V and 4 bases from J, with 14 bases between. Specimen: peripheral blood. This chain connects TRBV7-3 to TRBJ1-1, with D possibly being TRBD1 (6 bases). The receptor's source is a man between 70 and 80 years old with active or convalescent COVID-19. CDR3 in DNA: TGTGCCAGCAGCCCCAGGGGAGGGACCACTGAAGCTTTCTTT. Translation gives CASSPRGGTTEAFF.